These T cell receptor beta chains were read from a single sample in a study of a mutant IDH1 vaccine in newly diagnosed glioma. The repertoire was sequenced with immunoSEQ multiplex PCR; TCRdb's copy has only in-frame clones and lacks some. This table has about 56,000 clones, under 85% appearing once. These receptors' antigens are unknown. Sequenced here: PBMCs, sampled from a glioma patient whose treatment included an IDH1 peptide vaccine. These receptors were obtained from a woman in her forties or fifties with glioma. Each CDR3 is given with its conserved first and last residue. D genes are given only for firm matches. A row's size may be missing; if present it is once, few, many or a size class.

clone size,J gene,D gene,V gene,CDR3 DNA,CDR3 protein
few,TRBJ2-5,NA,TRBV6-5,TGTGCCAGCAGTCGCAGGGAGTGGGTTCAAGAGACCCAGTACTTC,CASSRREWVQETQYF
once,TRBJ1-1,NA,TRBV5-1,TGCGCCAGTACGGGACAAGGTAACACTGAAGCTTTCTTT,CASTGQGNTEAFF
NA,TRBJ1-1,NA,TRBV9,TGTGCCAGCAGCGGTAATGAAGCTTTCTTT,CASSGNEAFF
once,TRBJ1-6,NA,TRBV5-1,TGCGCCAGCAGCTTGGTGGCCGAGAATCATTCACCCCTCCACTTT,CASSLVAENHSPLHF
NA,TRBJ1-2,TRBD1,TRBV28,TGTGCCAGCAGCCCAAAAGGGGGCTACTATGGCTACACCTTC,CASSPKGGYYGYTF
once,TRBJ2-7,NA,TRBV19,TGTGCCAGTAGCGGGGTTGTCGAGCAGTACTTC,CASSGVVEQYF
NA,TRBJ1-1,NA,TRBV27,TGTGCCAGCAGTTCAGGGGTGGTTGTCTGGACTGAAGCTTTCTTT,CASSSGVVVWTEAFF
NA,TRBJ2-7,TRBD1,TRBV2,TGTGCCAGCACTGTGGGACAGGGGGGATCCTACGAGCAGTACTTC,CASTVGQGGSYEQYF
NA,TRBJ2-7,TRBD1,TRBV28,TGTGCCAGCATCCCTATAAGCGGCGGGACAGGGTCCTACGAGCAGTACTTC,CASIPISGGTGSYEQYF
few,TRBJ1-1,TRBD1,TRBV30,TGTGCCTGGAGCGGGGACAGGGTAAACACTGAAGCTTTCTTT,CAWSGDRVNTEAFF
NA,TRBJ2-2,TRBD1,TRBV5-6,TGTGCCAGCAGCCCACCGGGACAGGGGGCTTCGTTCACCGGGGAGCTGTTTTTT,CASSPPGQGASFTGELFF
NA,TRBJ2-5,NA,TRBV2,TGTGCCAGCAGTGAAGGGGAGACCCAGTACTTC,CASSEGETQYF
NA,TRBJ2-3,TRBD1,TRBV6-4,TGTGCCAGCAGTGAAGGGACAGAACCAGATACGCAGTATTTT,CASSEGTEPDTQYF
NA,TRBJ2-7,NA,TRBV10-2,TGCGCCAGCAGTGAGGGGGGCTCCTACGAGCAGTACTTC,CASSEGGSYEQYF
NA,TRBJ1-1,NA,TRBV27,TGTGCCAGCAGTTTACTCCGGGACAAGAACACTGAAGCTTTCTTT,CASSLLRDKNTEAFF
NA,TRBJ1-1,NA,TRBV5-1,TGCGCCAGCAGCATTGACCGGGGACCCACTGAAGCTTTCTTT,CASSIDRGPTEAFF
NA,TRBJ1-5,NA,TRBV19,TGTGCCAGTGCTCCCGGTGACTACCCGGGGCAGCCCCAGCATTTT,CASAPGDYPGQPQHF
NA,TRBJ1-1,NA,TRBV18,TGTGCCAGCTCACCGGTCAGCATGAACACTGAAGCTTTCTTT,CASSPVSMNTEAFF
NA,TRBJ2-1,TRBD2,TRBV18,TGTGCCAGCTCACCAACCCTCGCTAGCGGGTACAATGAGCAGTTCTTC,CASSPTLASGYNEQFF
NA,TRBJ2-4,NA,TRBV2,TGTGCCAGCAGTGAACAACTCTCGGATAGTAAGCTAGCCAAAAACATTCAGTACTTC,CASSEQLSDSKLAKNIQYF
once,TRBJ2-2,NA,TRBV6-5,TGTGCCAGCAGTTACTCGCGTGGCACCGGGGAGCTGTTTTTT,CASSYSRGTGELFF
NA,TRBJ1-4,NA,TRBV4-3,TGCGCCAGCAGCCAAGACAGGGAAGAGGAACTGTTTTTT,CASSQDREEELFF
NA,TRBJ2-5,TRBD1,TRBV6-6,TGTGCCAGCAGTTATCACAGGGGAGAGACCCAGTACTTC,CASSYHRGETQYF
NA,TRBJ2-7,NA,TRBV7-7,TGTGCCAGCGGCGAGGGGCCTTCCTACGAGCAGTACTTC,CASGEGPSYEQYF
few,TRBJ1-6,NA,TRBV15,TGTGCCACCAGCAGAGATAAGGGGGATAATTCACCCCTCCACTTT,CATSRDKGDNSPLHF
NA,TRBJ1-5,NA,TRBV6-1,TGTGCCAGCAGTGAAGAATTAGGGAATCAGCCCCAGCATTTT,CASSEELGNQPQHF
NA,TRBJ2-7,NA,TRBV4-2,TGTGCCAGCAGCCAAGAAGGGGGTGGGGGAGACTACGAGCAGTACTTC,CASSQEGGGGDYEQYF
NA,TRBJ1-6,NA,TRBV19,TGTGCCAGTAGTGCCAATGAGGCTAGTTCACCCCTCCACTTT,CASSANEASSPLHF
few,TRBJ1-6,NA,TRBV5-1,TGCGCCAGCAGCTCCGGCGTCAGGCCGGATTCACCCCTCCACTTT,CASSSGVRPDSPLHF
NA,TRBJ2-7,TRBD2,TRBV7-2,TGTGCCAGCAGCGGGGGACTAGCGGGCGGCCACGAGCAGTACTTC,CASSGGLAGGHEQYF
NA,TRBJ1-1,TRBD1,TRBV25-1,TGTGCCAGCAGTTTAATCGACACAGGGGCGGCTGAAGCTTTCTTT,CASSLIDTGAAEAFF
NA,TRBJ2-5,NA,TRBV30,TGTGCCTGGGGCCACCAAGAGACCCAGTACTTC,CAWGHQETQYF
NA,TRBJ1-4,TRBD1,TRBV6-5,TGTGCCAGCAGTTACTCGTTCGGGACAGGGGTTATACTTTTTTTC,CASSYSFGTGVILFF
NA,TRBJ1-2,NA,TRBV10-1,TGCGCCAGCAGTGTGGACCAATACTATGGCTACACCTTC,CASSVDQYYGYTF
NA,TRBJ2-1,NA,TRBV30,TGTGCCCTGACCGCGGGGCTAGCCTTAAATGAGCAGTTCTTC,CALTAGLALNEQFF
NA,TRBJ2-3,NA,TRBV7-2,TGTGCCAGCAGCTCATCTACAGGCAGGGGAAGAATCGGAACGCAGTATTTT,CASSSSTGRGRIGTQYF
NA,TRBJ2-3,TRBD1,TRBV5-1,TGCGCCAGCAGCTTGGACTTCTCGGGACAGGGTACAGATACGCAGTATTTT,CASSLDFSGQGTDTQYF
few,TRBJ1-4,NA,TRBV11-2,TGTGCCAGCAGCTTAGGAGCAGCCGCAACTAATGAAAAACTGTTTTTT,CASSLGAAATNEKLFF
NA,TRBJ2-7,NA,TRBV29-1,TGCAGCGTTGAAGACCCCTTAAGTAGGTACGAGCAGTACTTC,CSVEDPLSRYEQYF
once,TRBJ2-5,NA,TRBV5-1,TGCGCCAGCAGCTTGGTAGGGCATGGAGAGACCCAGTACTTC,CASSLVGHGETQYF